This is a list of T cell receptor beta chains from one sample in a study of T cells in Graves' hyperthyroidism and ophthalmopathy. In TCRdb, the multiplex PCR reads were re-called with MiXCR into one record per CDR3 protein. The repertoire holds 700,000 to 950,000 distinct CDR3 sequences, with just over 35% as singletons. Sequenced material: blood. The receptors shown here come from a woman in her thirties or forties with Graves' hyperthyroidism. The CDR3 runs from the conserved cysteine through the conserved F or W. D genes are given only for firm matches. Not every row has a clone size; where given, it reads once, few, many or a size class.

d_gene	v_gene	abundance	j_gene	CDR3nt	CDR3aa
NA	TRBV7-9	many	TRBJ2-2	TGTGCCAGCAGGCCAAGGGGTAGCGGGGAGCTGTTTTTT	CASRPRGSGELFF
TRBD1	TRBV11-1	many	TRBJ2-5	TGTGCCAGCAGCATTCGGACCGGGACAGGGGAGACCCAGTACTTC	CASSIRTGTGETQYF
NA	TRBV2	many	TRBJ1-2	TGTGCCAGCAGCGCCGGGAAAAATTATGGCTACACCTTC	CASSAGKNYGYTF
NA	TRBV15	NA	TRBJ1-5	TGTGCCACCAGCAGGGGTCTACAGGGAGGGGAGACCCAGCATTTT	CATSRGLQGGETQHF
NA	TRBV14	few	TRBJ2-7	TGTGCCAGCAGCCATAAGGCGGTCACCACCTACGAGCAGTACTTC	CASSHKAVTTYEQYF
TRBD1	TRBV10-3	NA	TRBJ2-7	TGTGCCAGCAGGCTTGGGACAGGGGAGTTTGGCGAGCAGTACTTC	CASRLGTGEFGEQYF
TRBD2	TRBV5-1	NA	TRBJ2-7	TGCGCCAGCAGCCGTCAAGGCGGGAGCAGCCCCTACGAGCAGTACTTC	CASSRQGGSSPYEQYF
NA	TRBV27	NA	TRBJ2-6	TGTGCCAGCAGTTTTCAGCAGTCTGGGGCCAACGTCCTGACTTTC	CASSFQQSGANVLTF
TRBD2	TRBV10-3	NA	TRBJ2-2	TGTGCCAGCAGGGGACTAGCGAGAGGAAGGGACACCGGGGAGCTGTTTTTT	CASRGLARGRDTGELFF
NA	TRBV11-2	few	TRBJ1-2	TGTGCCAGCAGCTTAGCAGGGACGGACCCCTTTGGCTACACCTTC	CASSLAGTDPFGYTF
NA	TRBV7-2	NA	TRBJ1-5	TGTGCCAGCAGCTTGGTCGGACAACTCAATCAGCCCCAGCATTTT	CASSLVGQLNQPQHF
NA	TRBV24-1	few	TRBJ1-1	TGTGCCACCAGTGATTTGCAGGGTCTACTTGAAGCTTTCTTT	CATSDLQGLLEAFF
NA	TRBV7-2	many	TRBJ2-7	TGTGCCAGCAGCTTAGCGTGGCGGTACGAGCAGTACTTC	CASSLAWRYEQYF
TRBD1	TRBV7-2	NA	TRBJ2-3	TGTGCCATCGGGGACAGTATAGATACGCAGTATTTT	CAIGDSIDTQYF
NA	TRBV7-9	NA	TRBJ1-1	TGTGCCAGCAACCTAATACAGGGCAATGAAGCTTTCTTT	CASNLIQGNEAFF
NA	TRBV10-3	NA	TRBJ1-5	TGTGCCATCAGTGAGACCGGGGGGGCCGGGAAGACCCAGCATTTT	CAISETGGAGKTQHF
NA	TRBV2	NA	TRBJ1-3	TGTGCCAGCAGGGTCCGATTTCAGGGAAGCTCTGGAAACACCATATATTTT	CASRVRFQGSSGNTIYF
NA	TRBV20-1	NA	TRBJ1-2	TGCAGTGCTAGGGATGGGGCCTATGGCTACACCTTC	CSARDGAYGYTF
TRBD1	TRBV7-2	NA	TRBJ2-7	TGTGCCAGCAGTTACTCGGGGACAGGGAATTACGAGCAGTACTTC	CASSYSGTGNYEQYF
NA	TRBV5-1	few	TRBJ2-2	TGCGCCAGCAGCTGGGACGGTACCGGGGAGCTGTTTTTT	CASSWDGTGELFF
TRBD1	TRBV7-3	NA	TRBJ2-2	TGTGCCAGCAGCTTATCGGGGACAGGACCGAACACCGGGGAGCTGTTTTTT	CASSLSGTGPNTGELFF
NA	TRBV19	many	TRBJ1-2	TGTGCCAGTAGGGATTGGACAGCGAAATATGGCTACACCTTC	CASRDWTAKYGYTF
TRBD1	TRBV2	many	TRBJ2-5	TGTGCCAGCAGATCGACAGGGGGCGAAGAGACCCAGTACTTC	CASRSTGGEETQYF
NA	TRBV2	many	TRBJ1-5	TGTGCCAGCAGGTCGTCTTACCGGGACGGTGGCAATCAGCCCCAGCATTTT	CASRSSYRDGGNQPQHF
NA	TRBV7-8	many	TRBJ2-2	TGTGCCAGCAGCTTAGTGCGGGGGCTGAACACCGGGGAGCTGTTTTTT	CASSLVRGLNTGELFF
NA	TRBV10-3	few	TRBJ1-2	TGTGCCAGCAGCCTACGAGACAAATCCTATGGCTACACCTTC	CASSLRDKSYGYTF
NA	TRBV11-2	NA	TRBJ2-7	TGTGCCAGCAGCTTAGATGGGGGCTGGATGTACTTC	CASSLDGGWMYF
NA	TRBV6-4	few	TRBJ2-2	TGTGCCAGCAGCCACGAACGAGACAGGTCAACCGGGGAGCTGTTTTTT	CASSHERDRSTGELFF